The present entry profiles one T cell receptor beta chain with its context. Its antigen remains unknown. TCRdb's copy holds only in-frame clones and misses some; the assay was immunoSEQ multiplex PCR. The sample contains approximately 54,000 clones, about 82% of which appear only once. This sample is drawn from a study of a mutant IDH1 vaccine in newly diagnosed glioma. Overall study: Patients had received radiotherapy, temozolomide, or both previously, most receiving both. Broader study findings: Any relationship between pseudoprogression and changes in top peripheral T cell clonotypes seemed absent.

Time point reported: baseline, week 1 (first vaccination visit). The treatment here: pre-vaccination baseline after standard-of-care therapy. This CDR3 has 17 amino acids. Per the germline V gene, CDR1 is GTSNPN and CDR2 is SVGIG (reference sequence). V was clipped by 0 bases and J by 1 base, with 16 bases between them. The receptor was isolated from a man between 18 and 35 years old with glioma. Sample: PBMCs, taken from a glioma patient treated with radiotherapy, temozolomide or both. This rearrangement joins TRBV30 to TRBJ1-3, with D perhaps TRBD1 (5 bases). The CDR3 region is CAWSVQVSGKSGNTIYF. CDR3 nucleotides: TGTGCCTGGAGTGTACAAGTATCAGGGAAATCTGGAAACACCATATATTTT.